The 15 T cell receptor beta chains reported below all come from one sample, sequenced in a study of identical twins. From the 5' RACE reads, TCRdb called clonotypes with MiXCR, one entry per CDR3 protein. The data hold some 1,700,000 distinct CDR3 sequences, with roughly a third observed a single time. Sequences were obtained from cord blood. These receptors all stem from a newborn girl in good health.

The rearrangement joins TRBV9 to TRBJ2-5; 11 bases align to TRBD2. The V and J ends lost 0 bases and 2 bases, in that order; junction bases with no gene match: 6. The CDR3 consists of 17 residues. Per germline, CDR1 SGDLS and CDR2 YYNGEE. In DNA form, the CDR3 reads TGTGCCAGCAGCGTAGGTAGCGGGGGGGTCTGGCAAGAGACCCAGTACTTC. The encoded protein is CASSVGSGGVWQETQYF. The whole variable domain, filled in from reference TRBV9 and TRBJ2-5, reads DSGVTQTPKHLITATGQRVTLRCSPRSGDLSVYWYQQSLDQGLQFLIQYYNGEERAKGNILERFSAQQFPDLHSELNLSSLELGDSALYFCASSVGSGGVWQETQYFGPGTRLLVL.

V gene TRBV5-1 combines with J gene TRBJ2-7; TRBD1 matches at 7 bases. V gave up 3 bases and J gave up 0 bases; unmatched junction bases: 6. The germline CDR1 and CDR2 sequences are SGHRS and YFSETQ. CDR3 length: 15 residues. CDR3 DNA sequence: TGCGCCAGCAGCTCAGACAGGGCCTTCTCCTACGAGCAGTACTTC. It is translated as CASSSDRAFSYEQYF.

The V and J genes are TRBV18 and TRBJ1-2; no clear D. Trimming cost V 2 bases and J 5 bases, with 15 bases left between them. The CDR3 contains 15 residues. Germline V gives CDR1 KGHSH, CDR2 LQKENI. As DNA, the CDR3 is TGTGCCAGCTCACCATCTGAGGCCGGAGCTTATGGCTACACCTTC. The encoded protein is CASSPSEAGAYGYTF.

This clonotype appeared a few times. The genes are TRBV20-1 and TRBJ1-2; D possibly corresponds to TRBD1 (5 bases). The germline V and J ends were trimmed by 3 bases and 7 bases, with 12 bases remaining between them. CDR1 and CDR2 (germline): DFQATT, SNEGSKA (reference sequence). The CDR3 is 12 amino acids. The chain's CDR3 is CSASSRDPGYTF. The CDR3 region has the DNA TGCAGTGCTAGTAGCAGGGATCCTGGCTACACCTTC.

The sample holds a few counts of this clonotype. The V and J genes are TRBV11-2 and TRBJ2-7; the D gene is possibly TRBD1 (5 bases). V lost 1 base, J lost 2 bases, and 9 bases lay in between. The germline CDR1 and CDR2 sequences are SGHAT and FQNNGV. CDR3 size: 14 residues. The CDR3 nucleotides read TGTGCCAGCAGCTTAGGACAGCTAACCTACGAGCAGTACTTC. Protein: CASSLGQLTYEQYF.

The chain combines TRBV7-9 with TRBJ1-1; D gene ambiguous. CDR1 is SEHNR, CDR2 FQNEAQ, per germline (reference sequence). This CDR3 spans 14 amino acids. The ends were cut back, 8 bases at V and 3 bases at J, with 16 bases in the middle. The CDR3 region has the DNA TGTGCCAGCGGCTCCCGGGAGCGGGACACTGAAGCTTTCTTT. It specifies CASGSRERDTEAFF.

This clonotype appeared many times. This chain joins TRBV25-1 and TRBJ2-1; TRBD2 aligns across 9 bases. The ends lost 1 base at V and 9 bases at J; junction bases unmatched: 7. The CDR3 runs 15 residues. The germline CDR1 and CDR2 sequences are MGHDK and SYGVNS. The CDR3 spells CASSELVAGGREQFF. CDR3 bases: TGTGCCAGCAGTGAATTGGTCGCGGGGGGGCGTGAGCAGTTCTTC.

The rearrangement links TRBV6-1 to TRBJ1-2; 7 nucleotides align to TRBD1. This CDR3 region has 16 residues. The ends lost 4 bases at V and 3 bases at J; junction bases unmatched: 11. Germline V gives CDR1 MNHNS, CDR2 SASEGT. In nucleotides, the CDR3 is TGTGCCAGCAGTGTTATTCCCACAGGGGTGGACTATGGCTACACCTTC. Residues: CASSVIPTGVDYGYTF.

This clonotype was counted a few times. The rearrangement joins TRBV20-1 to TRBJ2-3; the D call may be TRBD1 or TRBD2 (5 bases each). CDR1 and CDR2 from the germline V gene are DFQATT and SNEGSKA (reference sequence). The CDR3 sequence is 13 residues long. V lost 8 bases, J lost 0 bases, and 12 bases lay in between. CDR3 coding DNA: TGCAGTCCAAGGGGAGTAAGCACAGATACGCAGTATTTT. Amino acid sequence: CSPRGVSTDTQYF.

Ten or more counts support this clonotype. The CDR3 spells CASTTGTAKNIQYF. CDR3 coding DNA: TGTGCCAGCACCACCGGGACAGCCAAAAACATTCAGTACTTC. The chain couples TRBV7-8 to TRBJ2-4; D possibly uses TRBD1 or TRBD2 (5 bases each). The CDR3 is 14 residues long. The germline V gene encodes CDR1 SGHVS and CDR2 FQNEAQ. V gave up 7 bases and J gave up 0 bases, with 10 bases separating them.

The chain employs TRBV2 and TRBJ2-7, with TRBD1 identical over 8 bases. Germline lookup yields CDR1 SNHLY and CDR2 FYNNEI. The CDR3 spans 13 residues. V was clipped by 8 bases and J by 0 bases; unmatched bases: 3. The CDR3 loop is CASLDRASYEQYF. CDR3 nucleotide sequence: TGTGCCAGCTTGGACAGGGCCTCCTACGAGCAGTACTTC.

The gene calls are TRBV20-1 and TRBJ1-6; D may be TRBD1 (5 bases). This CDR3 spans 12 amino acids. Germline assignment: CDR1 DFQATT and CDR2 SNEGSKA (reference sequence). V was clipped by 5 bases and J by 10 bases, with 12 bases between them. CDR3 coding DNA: TGCAGTGCTCCTTGGGAGGGGTCACCCCTCCACTTT. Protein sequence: CSAPWEGSPLHF.

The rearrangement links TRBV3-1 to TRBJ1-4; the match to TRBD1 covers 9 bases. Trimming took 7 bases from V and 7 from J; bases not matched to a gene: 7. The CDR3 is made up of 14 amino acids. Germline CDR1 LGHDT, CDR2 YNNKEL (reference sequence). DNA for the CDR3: TGTGCCAGCACCCAGACAGGGGGAATTGAAAAACTGTTTTTT. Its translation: CASTQTGGIEKLFF.

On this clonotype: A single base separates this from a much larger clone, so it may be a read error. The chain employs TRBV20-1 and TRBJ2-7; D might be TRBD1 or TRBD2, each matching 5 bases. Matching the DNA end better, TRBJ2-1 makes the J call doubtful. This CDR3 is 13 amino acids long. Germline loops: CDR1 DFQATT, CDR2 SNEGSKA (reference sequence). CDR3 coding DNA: TGCAGTGCTAGGAGGGGATACTCCTACGAGCAGTTCTTC. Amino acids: CSARRGYSYEQFF.

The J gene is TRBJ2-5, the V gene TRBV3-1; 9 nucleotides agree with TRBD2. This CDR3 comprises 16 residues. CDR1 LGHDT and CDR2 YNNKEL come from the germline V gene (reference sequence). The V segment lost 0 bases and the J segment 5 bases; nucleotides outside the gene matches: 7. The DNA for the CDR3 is TGTGCCAGCAGCCAAGAACGGCTAGCGGGACGGGAGACCCAGTACTTC. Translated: CASSQERLAGRETQYF.